The following is a T cell receptor (beta chain) sequence with its context. The assay was immunoSEQ multiplex PCR, and TCRdb's table has in-frame clones only and misses some. The sample yields about 75,000 clones, 91% seen once. The data derive from a study of technical replicates of blood from several donors. The germline V and J ends were trimmed by 1 base and 5 bases, with 15 bases remaining between them. CDR3 length: 16 residues. CDR1 and CDR2 from the germline V gene are SEHNR and FQNEAQ (reference sequence). This sequence joins TRBV7-9 and TRBJ2-1; D uncertain. The sequenced sample consisted of T cells isolated from PBMCs. This TCR was recovered from a human donor in good health. Some clones in this sample may be carry-over from other donors' samples. CDR3 loop: CASSLVSSNADNEQFF. The DNA for the CDR3 is TGTGCCAGCAGCTTAGTATCGAGCAACGCCGACAATGAGCAGTTCTTC.